The 17 T cell receptor beta chains given below trace back to one sample, sequenced in a study of beta chain features in type 1 diabetes. Expressed TCRB transcripts were sequenced after all isolated RNA was converted to cDNA. Assay used: immunoSEQ multiplex PCR; TCRdb lists only in-frame clones, some missing. The table has 150,000 to 180,000 clones, 7.5% to 10% seen once. The specimen was central memory CD4+ T cells from blood. These receptors originate from a man between 18 and 35 years old in good health.

This clone was counted between two and nine times. This sequence joins TRBV2 and TRBJ1-4; no clear D. There are 12 residues in the CDR3. V lost 2 bases to trimming and J lost 7 bases, with 5 bases between them. CDR1 is SNHLY, CDR2 FYNNEI, per germline. The CDR3 DNA sequence: TGTGCCAGCAGTGAATACAGTGAAAAACTGTTTTTT. This codes for CASSEYSEKLFF.

This rearrangement joins TRBV28 to TRBJ2-7; perhaps TRBD1 as D (7 bases). Germline values: CDR1 MDHEN, CDR2 SYDVKM. CDR3 length equals 14 residues. V gave up 4 bases and J gave up 3 bases, with 13 bases separating them. The CDR3 region is CASSSQGTLYEQYF. CDR3 coding DNA: TGTGCCAGCAGTTCACAGGGGACTCTCTACGAGCAGTACTTC.

This clone has just one count. The rearrangement links TRBV4-3 to TRBJ2-6; D remains ambiguous. The germline V gene has CDR1 LGHNA and CDR2 YSLEER. This CDR3 has 16 amino acids. V shed 1 base and J shed 0 bases, with 7 bases lying between them. The CDR3 loop is CASSQGAGSGANVLTF. CDR3 nucleotides: TGCGCCAGCAGCCAAGGGGCCGGCTCTGGGGCCAACGTCCTGACTTTC.

This clone was counted at least ten times. The genes are TRBV5-8 and TRBJ2-7, with D possibly being TRBD2 (5 bases). The CDR3 totals 16 residues. CDR1 and CDR2 from the germline V gene are SGHTS and YDEGEE. With 0 bases removed from V and 3 bases from J, the gap between germline ends came to 16 bases. Here the CDR3 reads CASSLEFGVRDYEQYF. The DNA of the CDR3 is TGTGCCAGCAGCTTGGAATTCGGGGTGAGAGACTACGAGCAGTACTTC. Based on the CDR3 plus reference TRBV5-8 and TRBJ2-7, the full variable domain is EAGVTQSPTHLIKTRGQQATLRCSPISGHTSVYWYQQALGLGLQFLLWYDEGEERNRGNFPPRFSGRQFPNYSSELNVNALELEDSALYLCASSLEFGVRDYEQYFGPGTRLTVT.

In this sample, this clone turned up many times. The chain combines TRBV29-1 with TRBJ2-1; D may be TRBD2 (6 bases). This CDR3 is built from 14 residues. The germline V gene has CDR1 SQVTM and CDR2 ANQGSEA. V gave up 5 bases and J gave up 4 bases, with 15 bases separating them. The CDR3 DNA sequence: TGCAGCGTTCGGGAGCGTCAGGCTTACAATGAGCAGTTCTTC. Translating gives CSVRERQAYNEQFF.

The chain couples TRBV19 to TRBJ2-6; D gene unclear. CDR1 and CDR2 (germline): LNHDA, SQIVND (reference sequence). Trimming removed 4 bases from V and 0 bases from J, with 19 bases in between. The CDR3 sequence is 19 residues long. CDR3 in amino acids: CASSTPRTELRSGANVLTF. CDR3 DNA: TGTGCCAGTAGTACTCCAAGAACAGAACTCCGCTCTGGGGCCAACGTCCTGACTTTC. The whole variable domain, remainder taken from reference TRBV19 and TRBJ2-6, is DGGITQSPKYLFRKEGQNVTLSCEQNLNHDAMYWYRQDPGQGLRLIYYSQIVNDFQKGDIAEGYSVSREKKESFPLTVTSAQKNPTAFYLCASSTPRTELRSGANVLTFGAGSRLTVL.

In this sample, this clone turned up a few times. This chain connects TRBV6-1 to TRBJ1-2; maybe TRBD1 (5 bases). The CDR3 extends over 15 amino acids. CDR1 is MNHNS and CDR2 is SASEGT in the germline V gene. The V gene lost 0 bases and the J gene lost 8 bases, with 16 bases spanning the gap. The CDR3 loop reads CASSEAGGAWGGYTF. CDR3 nucleotides: TGTGCCAGCAGTGAAGCTGGAGGGGCCTGGGGAGGCTACACCTTC.

This clone was seen ten or more times. The V gene is TRBV9, the J gene TRBJ2-5; 8 bases line up with TRBD1. Germline trimming cut 0 bases from V and 2 bases from J; bases unmatched to any gene: 6. Germline CDR1 and CDR2: SGDLS and YYNGEE. The CDR3 is made up of 16 amino acids. CDR3 sequence reads: CASSVESQGGQETQYF. Here the CDR3 DNA reads TGTGCCAGCAGCGTAGAGTCACAGGGGGGTCAAGAGACCCAGTACTTC.

This clone was picked up many times. The CDR3 region has the DNA TGTGCCAGTAGGGACCAGGGAAACACCGGGGAGCTGTTTTTT. This gives the protein CASRDQGNTGELFF. The chain employs TRBV19 and TRBJ2-2; D might be TRBD1 (5 bases). V was shortened by 6 bases and J by 2 bases, with 10 bases between the two germline ends. The CDR3 consists of 14 residues. Germline CDR1 LNHDA, CDR2 SQIVND (reference sequence). Using reference TRBV19 and TRBJ2-2 for the parts outside the CDR3, the full variable domain is DGGITQSPKYLFRKEGQNVTLSCEQNLNHDAMYWYRQDPGQGLRLIYYSQIVNDFQKGDIAEGYSVSREKKESFPLTVTSAQKNPTAFYLCASRDQGNTGELFFGEGSRLTVL.

This clone has just a few counts. This chain uses TRBV19 with TRBJ2-7; D is perhaps TRBD2 (6 bases). From germline, CDR1 is LNHDA and CDR2 SQIVND (reference sequence). The length of the CDR3 is 15 residues. V lost 7 bases to trimming and J lost 0 bases, with 16 bases between them. CDR3 sequence: CASTNQVGGSYEQYF. CDR3 sequence (DNA): TGTGCCAGTACTAACCAAGTCGGGGGCTCCTACGAGCAGTACTTC. Full variable domain (remainder filled in from reference TRBV19 and TRBJ2-7): DGGITQSPKYLFRKEGQNVTLSCEQNLNHDAMYWYRQDPGQGLRLIYYSQIVNDFQKGDIAEGYSVSREKKESFPLTVTSAQKNPTAFYLCASTNQVGGSYEQYFGPGTRLTVT.

This chain uses TRBV28 with TRBJ1-6; 7 bases line up with TRBD1. The V gene's germline CDR1 is MDHEN and CDR2 SYDVKM. The CDR3 runs 14 residues. Losses at the gene ends were 3 bases for V and 10 bases for J; bases not matched to a gene: 6. The CDR3 is CASSLSTGWSPLHF. CDR3 in DNA: TGTGCCAGCAGTTTGTCGACAGGGTGGTCACCCCTCCACTTT.

The sample holds a few counts of this clone. The V gene is TRBV25-1, the J gene TRBJ2-1; possible D gene TRBD2, 6 bases. The V gene's germline CDR1 is MGHDK and CDR2 SYGVNS. Trimming stripped 0 bases from V and 7 bases from J, with 10 bases between. CDR3 length: 14 amino acids. CDR3: CASSEYGSGNEQFF. The CDR3 nucleotides are TGTGCCAGCAGTGAATATGGGAGCGGGAATGAGCAGTTCTTC.

The chain links TRBV7-2 to TRBJ1-1; no clear D. The V gene lost 2 bases and the J gene lost 4 bases, with 14 bases spanning the gap. Germline CDR1 is SGHTA and CDR2 is FQGNSA. CDR3 length: 15 amino acids. Here the CDR3 DNA reads TGTGCCAGCAGCTTAATTGGCTCGGGTATCACTGAAGCTTTCTTT. Protein product: CASSLIGSGITEAFF.

The chain uses TRBV19 and TRBJ1-5, with 8 positions matching TRBD1. The ends lost 7 bases at V and 2 bases at J; junction bases unmatched: 13. The CDR3 loop spans 17 amino acids. Germline CDR1 and CDR2: LNHDA and SQIVND (reference sequence). CDR3 sequence reads: CASNRDRNVIGNQPQHF. The DNA of the CDR3 is TGTGCCAGTAATCGGGACAGGAACGTGATTGGCAATCAGCCCCAGCATTTT.

This clone showed up just a few times. This chain connects TRBV18 to TRBJ2-7, with 12 bases identical to TRBD2. CDR3 size: 15 residues. Germline lookup yields CDR1 KGHSH and CDR2 LQKENI. Losses at the gene ends were 6 bases for V and 2 bases for J; bases not matched to a gene: 5. DNA of the CDR3: TGTGCCAGCTCTTCCGGGACTAGCGGGCCCTACGAGCAGTACTTC. Its translation: CASSSGTSGPYEQYF.

There are a few counts of this clone. V usage is TRBV7-3 and J usage is TRBJ1-2; no definite D call. The CDR3 runs to 16 residues. V lost 2 bases, J lost 2 bases, and 15 bases lay in between. Looked up from germline, CDR1 is SGHTA and CDR2 is FQGTGA. CDR3 coding DNA: TGTGCCAGCAGCTTAGGAGGGTTCGGGATAAACTATGGCTACACCTTC. This translates into CASSLGGFGINYGYTF.

The table lists this clone with a few counts. The V gene is TRBV27, the J gene TRBJ2-1, with 12 bases identical to TRBD2. This CDR3 spans 15 amino acids. Trimming at V came to 7 bases and at J to 2 bases, leaving 3 bases not matched to a gene. CDR1 is MNHEY and CDR2 is SMNVEV in the germline V gene (reference sequence). The CDR3 region is CASTGLAGTYNEQFF. CDR3 nucleotide sequence: TGTGCCAGCACAGGACTAGCGGGGACCTACAATGAGCAGTTCTTC.